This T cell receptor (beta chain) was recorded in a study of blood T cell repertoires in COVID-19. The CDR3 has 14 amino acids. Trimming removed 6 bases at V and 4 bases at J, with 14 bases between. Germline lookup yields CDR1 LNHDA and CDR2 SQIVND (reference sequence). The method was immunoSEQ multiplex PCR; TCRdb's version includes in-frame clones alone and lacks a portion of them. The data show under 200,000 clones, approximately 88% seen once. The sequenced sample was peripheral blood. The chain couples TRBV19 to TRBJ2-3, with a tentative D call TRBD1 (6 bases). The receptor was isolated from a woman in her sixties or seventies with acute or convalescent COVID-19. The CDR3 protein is CASSVQGVPDTQYF. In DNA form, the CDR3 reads TGTGCCAGTAGCGTACAGGGTGTTCCAGATACGCAGTATTTT.